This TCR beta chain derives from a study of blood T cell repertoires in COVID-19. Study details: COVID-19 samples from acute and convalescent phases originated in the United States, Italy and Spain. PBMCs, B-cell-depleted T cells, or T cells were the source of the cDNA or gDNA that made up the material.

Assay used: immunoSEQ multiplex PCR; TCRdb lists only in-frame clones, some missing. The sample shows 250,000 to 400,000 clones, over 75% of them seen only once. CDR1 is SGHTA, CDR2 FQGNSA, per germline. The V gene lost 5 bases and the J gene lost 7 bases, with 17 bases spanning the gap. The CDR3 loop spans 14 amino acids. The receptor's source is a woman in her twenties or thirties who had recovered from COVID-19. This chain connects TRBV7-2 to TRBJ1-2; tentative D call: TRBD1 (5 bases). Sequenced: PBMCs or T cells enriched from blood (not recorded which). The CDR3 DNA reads TGTGCCAGCAGCCCACCTGGCCAGGGTGGTGGCTACACCTTC. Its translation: CASSPPGQGGGYTF.